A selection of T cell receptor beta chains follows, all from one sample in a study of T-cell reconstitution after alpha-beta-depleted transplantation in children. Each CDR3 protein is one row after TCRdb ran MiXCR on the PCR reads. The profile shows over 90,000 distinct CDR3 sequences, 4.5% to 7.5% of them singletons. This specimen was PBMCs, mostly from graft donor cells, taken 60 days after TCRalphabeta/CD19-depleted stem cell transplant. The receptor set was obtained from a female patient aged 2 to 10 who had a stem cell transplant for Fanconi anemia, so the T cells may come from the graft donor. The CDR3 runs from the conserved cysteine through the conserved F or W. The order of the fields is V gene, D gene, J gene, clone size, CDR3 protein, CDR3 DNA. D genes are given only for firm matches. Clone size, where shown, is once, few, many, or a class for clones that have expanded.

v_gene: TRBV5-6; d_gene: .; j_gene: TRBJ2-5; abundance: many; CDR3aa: CASSRDWRETQYF; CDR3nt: TGTGCCAGCAGCAGGGACTGGCGGGAGACCCAGTACTTC
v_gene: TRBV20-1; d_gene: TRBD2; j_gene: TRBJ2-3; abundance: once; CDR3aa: CSARGLAGATDTQYF; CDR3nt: TGCAGTGCTAGGGGACTAGCGGGGGCCACAGATACGCAGTATTTT
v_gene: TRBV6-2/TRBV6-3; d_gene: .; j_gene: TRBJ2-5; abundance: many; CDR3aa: CASSYSLPYETQYF; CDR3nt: TGTGCCAGCAGTTACTCCTTACCATACGAGACCCAGTACTTC
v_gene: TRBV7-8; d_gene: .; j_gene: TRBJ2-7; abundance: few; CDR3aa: CASSFRFSHSYEQYF; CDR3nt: TGTGCCAGCAGCTTCAGATTCAGTCACTCCTACGAGCAGTACTTC
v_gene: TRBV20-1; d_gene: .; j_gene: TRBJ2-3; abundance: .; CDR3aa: CSVGYRGGAVDTQYF; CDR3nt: TGCAGTGTAGGGTATAGGGGGGGGGCTGTAGATACGCAGTATTTT
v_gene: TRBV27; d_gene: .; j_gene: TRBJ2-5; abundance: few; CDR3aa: CASSLNQAGGGETQYF; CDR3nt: TGTGCCAGCAGTTTAAACCAAGCAGGAGGGGGAGAGACCCAGTACTTC
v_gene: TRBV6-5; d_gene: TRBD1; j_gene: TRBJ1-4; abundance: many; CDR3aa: CASSMGQEVVGDNEKLFF; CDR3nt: TGTGCCAGCAGCATGGGACAGGAGGTTGTGGGGGATAATGAAAAACTGTTTTTT
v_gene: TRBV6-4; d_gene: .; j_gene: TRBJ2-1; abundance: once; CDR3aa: CAISPLALTSTYSYNEQFF; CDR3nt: TGTGCCATCAGCCCATTAGCCCTCACTAGCACCTACTCCTACAATGAGCAGTTCTTC
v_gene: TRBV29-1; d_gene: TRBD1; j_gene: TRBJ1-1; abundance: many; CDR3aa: CSTWDRGNTEAFF; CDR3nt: TGCAGCACATGGGACAGGGGGAACACTGAAGCTTTCTTT
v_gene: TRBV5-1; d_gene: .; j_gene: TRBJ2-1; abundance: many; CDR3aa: CASSLVIGNYNEQFF; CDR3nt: TGCGCCAGCAGCTTGGTGATTGGTAATTACAATGAGCAGTTCTTC
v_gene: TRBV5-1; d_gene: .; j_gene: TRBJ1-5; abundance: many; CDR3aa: CASSLGPNQPQHF; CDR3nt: TGCGCCAGCAGCTTGGGGCCCAATCAGCCCCAGCATTTT
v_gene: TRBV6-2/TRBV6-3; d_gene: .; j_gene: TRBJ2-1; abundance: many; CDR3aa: CASSYSSLGFTSSIYEQFF; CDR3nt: TGTGCCAGCAGTTACTCGAGCCTCGGGTTTACTAGCTCTATCTATGAGCAGTTCTTC
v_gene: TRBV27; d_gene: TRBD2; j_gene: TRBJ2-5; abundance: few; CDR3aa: CASSFPREGRETQYF; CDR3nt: TGTGCCAGCAGTTTTCCCAGGGAGGGCCGAGAGACCCAGTACTTC
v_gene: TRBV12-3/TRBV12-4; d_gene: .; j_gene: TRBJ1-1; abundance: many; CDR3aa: CASYGQLNTEAFF; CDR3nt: TGTGCCAGCTATGGCCAATTGAACACTGAAGCTTTCTTT
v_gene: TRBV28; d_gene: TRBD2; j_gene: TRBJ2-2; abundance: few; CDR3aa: CASAEAGGLALSNTGELFF; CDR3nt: TGTGCCAGCGCTGAAGCGGGAGGACTCGCTCTGTCGAACACCGGGGAGCTGTTTTTT
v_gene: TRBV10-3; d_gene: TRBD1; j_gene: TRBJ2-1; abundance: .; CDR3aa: CAVSGTGGEGEQFF; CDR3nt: TGTGCCGTATCCGGGACAGGGGGTGAGGGGGAGCAGTTCTTC
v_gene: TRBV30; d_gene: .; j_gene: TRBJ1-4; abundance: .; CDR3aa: CAWTEGTTNEKLFF; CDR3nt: TGTGCCTGGACGGAGGGTACAACTAATGAAAAACTGTTTTTT
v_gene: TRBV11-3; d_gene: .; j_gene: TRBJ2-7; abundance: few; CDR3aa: CASSSPNREGYEQYF; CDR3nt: TGTGCCAGCAGCTCGCCGAACAGGGAAGGCTACGAGCAGTACTTC
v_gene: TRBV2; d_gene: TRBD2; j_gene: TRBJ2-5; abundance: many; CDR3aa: CAIPTREGETQYF; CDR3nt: TGTGCCATCCCCACGAGGGAGGGTGAGACCCAGTACTTC
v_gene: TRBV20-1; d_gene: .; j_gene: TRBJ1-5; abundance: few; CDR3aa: CSASVWPQSNQPQHF; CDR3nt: TGCAGTGCTAGTGTGTGGCCTCAGAGCAATCAGCCCCAGCATTTT
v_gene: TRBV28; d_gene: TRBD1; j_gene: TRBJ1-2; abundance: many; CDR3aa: CASRQGSFGYTF; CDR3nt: TGTGCCAGCAGACAGGGGAGTTTTGGCTACACCTTC
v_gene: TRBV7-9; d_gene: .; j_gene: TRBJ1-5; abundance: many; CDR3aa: CASSLANQPQHF; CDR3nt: TGTGCCAGCAGCTTAGCGAACCAGCCCCAGCATTTT
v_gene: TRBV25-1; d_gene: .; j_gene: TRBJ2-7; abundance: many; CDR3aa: CATLRAYEQYF; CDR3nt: TGTGCCACCCTCCGGGCCTACGAGCAGTACTTC
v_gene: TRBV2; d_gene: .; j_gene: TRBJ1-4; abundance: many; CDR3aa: CASSWAMSREKLFF; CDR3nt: TGTGCCAGCTCCTGGGCGATGAGTCGTGAAAAACTGTTTTTT
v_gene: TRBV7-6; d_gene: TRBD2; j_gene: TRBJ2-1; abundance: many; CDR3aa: CASSLASSGSSYNEQFF; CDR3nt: TGTGCCAGCAGCTTAGCCTCTAGCGGGAGCTCCTACAATGAGCAGTTCTTC
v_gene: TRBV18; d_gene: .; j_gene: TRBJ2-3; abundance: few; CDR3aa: CASSGRGEVDTQYF; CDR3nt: TGTGCCAGCTCCGGCCGGGGAGAAGTAGATACGCAGTATTTT
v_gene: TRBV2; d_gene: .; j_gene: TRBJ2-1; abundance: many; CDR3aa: CASKGGTYNEQFF; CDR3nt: TGTGCCAGCAAGGGGGGTACCTACAATGAGCAGTTCTTC
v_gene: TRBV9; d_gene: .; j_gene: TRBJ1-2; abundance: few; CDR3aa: CASSVWTDEANYGYTF; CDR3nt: TGTGCCAGCAGCGTATGGACAGATGAAGCTAACTATGGCTACACCTTC
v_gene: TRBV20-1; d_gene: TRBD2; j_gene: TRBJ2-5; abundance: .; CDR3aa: CSARKKRIAGGQETQYF; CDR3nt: TGCAGTGCTAGAAAGAAGAGAATAGCGGGAGGGCAGGAGACCCAGTACTTC
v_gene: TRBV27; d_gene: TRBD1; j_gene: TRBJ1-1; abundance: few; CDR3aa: CASRPQGMNTEAFF; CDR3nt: TGTGCCAGCAGACCACAGGGGATGAACACTGAAGCTTTCTTT
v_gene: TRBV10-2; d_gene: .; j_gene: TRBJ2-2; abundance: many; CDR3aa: CASIPGVYTGELFF; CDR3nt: TGCGCCAGCATTCCCGGGGTGTACACCGGGGAGCTGTTTTTT
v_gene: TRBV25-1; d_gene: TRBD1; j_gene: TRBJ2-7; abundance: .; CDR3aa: CASSYPGTGYEQYF; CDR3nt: TGTGCCAGCAGTTACCCCGGGACAGGGTACGAGCAGTACTTC
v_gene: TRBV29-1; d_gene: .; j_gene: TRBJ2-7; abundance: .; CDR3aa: CSVTLPLDSSVYEQYF; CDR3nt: TGCAGCGTTACTCTACCACTGGACAGCTCCGTCTACGAGCAGTACTTC
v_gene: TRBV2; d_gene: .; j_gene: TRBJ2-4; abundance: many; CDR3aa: CASAGQNIQYF; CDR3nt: TGTGCCAGCGCCGGCCAGAACATTCAGTACTTC
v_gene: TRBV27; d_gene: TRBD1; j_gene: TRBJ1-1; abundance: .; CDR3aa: CASKAQGTNTEAFF; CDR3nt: TGTGCCAGCAAAGCACAGGGGACTAACACTGAAGCTTTCTTT
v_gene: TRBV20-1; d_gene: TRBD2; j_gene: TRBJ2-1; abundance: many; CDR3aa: CSASGGYNEQFF; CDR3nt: TGCAGTGCGAGCGGGGGGTACAATGAGCAGTTCTTC
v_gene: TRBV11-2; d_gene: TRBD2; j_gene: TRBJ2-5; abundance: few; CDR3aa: CASSPFASGRPWETQYF; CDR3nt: TGTGCCAGCAGCCCCTTTGCTAGCGGGAGGCCCTGGGAGACCCAGTACTTC
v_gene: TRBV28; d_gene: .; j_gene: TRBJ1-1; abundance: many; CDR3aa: CATREQGITEAFF; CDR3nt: TGTGCCACCAGGGAACAGGGTATCACTGAAGCTTTCTTT
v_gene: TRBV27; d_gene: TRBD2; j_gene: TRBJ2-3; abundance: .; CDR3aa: CASGESGRAVNTQYF; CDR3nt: TGTGCCAGCGGAGAGAGCGGGAGGGCCGTTAATACGCAGTATTTT
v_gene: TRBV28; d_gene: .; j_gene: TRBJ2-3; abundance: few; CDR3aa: CASREKADTQYF; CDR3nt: TGTGCCAGCAGGGAGAAAGCAGATACGCAGTATTTT
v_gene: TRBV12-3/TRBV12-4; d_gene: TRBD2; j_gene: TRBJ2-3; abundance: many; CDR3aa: CASSLARTSGTDTQYF; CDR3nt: TGTGCCAGCAGTTTAGCGCGGACTAGCGGAACAGATACGCAGTATTTT
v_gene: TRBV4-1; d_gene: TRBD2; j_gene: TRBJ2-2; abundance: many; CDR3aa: CASSQVWGLAGRTGELFF; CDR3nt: TGCGCCAGCAGCCAAGTGTGGGGACTAGCGGGACGGACCGGGGAGCTGTTTTTT
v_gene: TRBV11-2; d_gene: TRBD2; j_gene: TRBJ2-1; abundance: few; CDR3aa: CASSLSGGAVNEQFF; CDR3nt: TGTGCCAGCAGCTTAAGCGGGGGGGCGGTCAATGAGCAGTTCTTC
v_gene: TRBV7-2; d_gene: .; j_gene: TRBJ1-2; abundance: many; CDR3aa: CASSLSLDYHGYTF; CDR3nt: TGTGCCAGCAGCTTAAGCCTAGACTACCATGGCTACACCTTC
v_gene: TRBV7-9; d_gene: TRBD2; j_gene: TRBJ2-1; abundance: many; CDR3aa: CASRQFGTSGSLGYNEQFF; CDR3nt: TGTGCCAGCAGACAATTCGGGACTAGCGGGAGTCTGGGCTACAATGAGCAGTTCTTC
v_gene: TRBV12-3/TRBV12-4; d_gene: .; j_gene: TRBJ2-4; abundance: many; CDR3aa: CASSLEGDIQYF; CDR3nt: TGTGCCAGCAGTTTAGAGGGGGACATTCAGTACTTC
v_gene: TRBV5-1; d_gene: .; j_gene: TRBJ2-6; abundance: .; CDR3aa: CASRFGGQARSGANVLTF; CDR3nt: TGCGCCAGCAGATTTGGGGGGCAAGCTCGGTCTGGGGCCAACGTCCTGACTTTC
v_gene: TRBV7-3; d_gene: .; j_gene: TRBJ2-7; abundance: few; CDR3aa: CASSPQCVVRDCPYEQYF; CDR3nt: TGTGCCAGCAGCCCTCAATGTGTGGTCCGGGACTGCCCCTACGAGCAGTACTTC
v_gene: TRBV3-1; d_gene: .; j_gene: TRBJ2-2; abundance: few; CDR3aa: CASYSQGGTGELFF; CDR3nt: TGTGCCAGCTATTCACAGGGAGGCACCGGGGAGCTGTTTTTT